Listed below are T cell receptor beta chains from one sample, sequenced in a study of T cells in Graves' hyperthyroidism and ophthalmopathy. Via MiXCR, TCRdb re-called the multiplex PCR reads, giving one row per CDR3 protein. Of hundreds of thousands of distinct CDR3 sequences listed, 16% are singletons. The sample taken for sequencing was blood. The source is a woman in her forties with Graves' ophthalmopathy. Both conserved end residues are part of each CDR3. A D gene is named only where the DNA matches it firmly. Clone size is shown for a subset of rows, as once, few, many or a class of expanded clone.

v_gene	abundance	d_gene	j_gene	CDR3nt	CDR3aa
TRBV5-1	many	TRBD2	TRBJ2-3	TGCGCCAGCAGCTTGGGGACTAGCCGGGGAGATACGCAGTATTTT	CASSLGTSRGDTQYF
TRBV7-9	few	TRBD1	TRBJ1-1	TGTGCCAGCAGCCATAGGGGGGGGCAGGGGGCAGTCGACATGAACACTGAAGCTTTCTTT	CASSHRGGQGAVDMNTEAFF
TRBV5-1	.	.	TRBJ2-5	TGCGCCAGCAGCTTGTCGGGGATAGAAGAGACCCAGTACTTC	CASSLSGIEETQYF
TRBV11-2	many	TRBD2	TRBJ2-5	TGTGCCAGCAGCATGGGACTAGCGGGACCCTTACAAGAGACCCAGTACTTC	CASSMGLAGPLQETQYF
TRBV20-1	.	TRBD1	TRBJ2-7	TGCAGTGCTAGAGATTGGGGACAGGGGGAGTCCGGGCAGTACTTC	CSARDWGQGESGQYF
TRBV20-1	many	.	TRBJ1-6	TGCAGTGCTAGCGGCGGCACCTATAATTCACCCCTCCACTTT	CSASGGTYNSPLHF
TRBV5-1	many	.	TRBJ2-1	TGCGCCAGCAGCTTGGAACAGGGCTACAATGAGCAGTTCTTC	CASSLEQGYNEQFF
TRBV20-1	many	TRBD2	TRBJ2-2	TGCAGTGTATTACAGACTAGCGGGAACACCGGGGAGCTGTTTTTT	CSVLQTSGNTGELFF
TRBV20-1	few	.	TRBJ2-5	TGCAGTGCTAGAGATTTAGGGATCCATCAAGAGACCCAGTACTTC	CSARDLGIHQETQYF
TRBV5-1	.	.	TRBJ1-1	TGCGCCAGCAGCGCCTCTTCGAACACTGAAGCTTTCTTT	CASSASSNTEAFF
TRBV19	.	TRBD2	TRBJ2-1	TGTGCCAGTAGTACCCCGGGGGGGTTTAAGGTTAATGAGCAGTTCTTC	CASSTPGGFKVNEQFF
TRBV15	.	TRBD1	TRBJ2-4	TGTGCCACCAGCAGGGATGGCAGGGGGCCGGTGTACTTC	CATSRDGRGPVYF
TRBV10-1	many	.	TRBJ2-3	TGCGCCAGCAGTGAGTCGATCCTTAGCACAGATACGCAGTATTTT	CASSESILSTDTQYF
TRBV28	many	.	TRBJ2-7	TGTGCCAGCAGCCCAGGGTACGAGCAGTACTTC	CASSPGYEQYF
TRBV6-2/TRBV6-3	.	TRBD2	TRBJ2-7	TGTGCCAGCAGTTCCAGCGGGAGCACCTACGAGCAGTACTTC	CASSSSGSTYEQYF
TRBV4-1	.	.	TRBJ1-2	TGCGCCAGCAGCCAAGGGCCGGCGGTAGGCTATGGCTACACCTTC	CASSQGPAVGYGYTF
TRBV18	many	.	TRBJ1-5	TGTGCCAGCTCCCTCGGAGGGGATGGTAATCAGCCCCAGCATTTT	CASSLGGDGNQPQHF
TRBV20-1	.	TRBD1	TRBJ1-5	TGCAGTGCACCTAGACAGGGAAGAGGAAATCAGCCCCAGCATTTT	CSAPRQGRGNQPQHF
TRBV15	few	.	TRBJ2-5	TGTGCCACCAGCAGAGATCAGGGGGGATGGGGCCAGTACTTC	CATSRDQGGWGQYF
TRBV28	.	.	TRBJ1-5	TGTGCCAGCAACCACCTGGGGGGGGCGGCTCAGCCCCAGCATTTT	CASNHLGGAAQPQHF
TRBV27	.	.	TRBJ1-6	TGTAGATGGCGTCTTAATTCACCCCTCCACTTT	CRWRLNSPLHF
TRBV30	many	.	TRBJ1-1	TGTGCCTGGAGTGTACTAGGAGAGAACACTGAAGCTTTCTTT	CAWSVLGENTEAFF
TRBV5-1	many	TRBD1	TRBJ1-5	TGTGCCAGCAGTTTAGAGGGACAGGGGGATCAGCCCCAGCATTTT	CASSLEGQGDQPQHF
TRBV4-2	few	TRBD1	TRBJ1-1	TGTGCCAGCAGCCAAGAGATGACAGGGGGCCTCACTGAAGCTTTCTTT	CASSQEMTGGLTEAFF
TRBV7-9	many	TRBD2	TRBJ2-1	TGTGCCAGCAGGTCCCGTGGGCTAGCGGGAGAAGAGCAGTTCTTC	CASRSRGLAGEEQFF
TRBV28	few	.	TRBJ2-5	TGTGCCAGCAGCAAGGGATTAGAGACCCAGTACTTC	CASSKGLETQYF
TRBV20-1	.	.	TRBJ1-1	TGCAGTGCTAGAGGGACGGAGAACACTGAAGCTTTCTTT	CSARGTENTEAFF
TRBV6-1	few	.	TRBJ1-6	TGTGCCAGCAGTGAAGTCCGCCCTCAAACCCATAATTCACCCCTCCACTTT	CASSEVRPQTHNSPLHF
TRBV5-8	few	TRBD1	TRBJ2-6	TGTGCCAGCAGCCCCGGGGACAGGGGACGATCTGGGGCCAACGTCCTGACTTTC	CASSPGDRGRSGANVLTF
TRBV24-1	many	.	TRBJ1-1	TGTGCCACCAGTGTGACACCCAAGGCGAACACTGAAGCTTTCTTT	CATSVTPKANTEAFF
TRBV4-3	.	TRBD1	TRBJ1-5	TGCGCCAGCAGCCAAGGACAGGGCCCTACTCAGCCCCAGCATTTT	CASSQGQGPTQPQHF